These T cell receptor beta chains were read from a single sample in a study of T-cell memory formation after mild COVID-19. TCRdb used MiXCR to reprocess the 5' RACE reads, holding one entry per CDR3 protein. There are hundreds of thousands of distinct CDR3 sequences in the sample; approximately 15% occur only once, and roughly a fifth lies in the top ten. Sequences were obtained from PBMCs or a T cell subset sorted from them (not recorded which). These receptors were collected from a man aged 18 to 35 who had mild COVID-19 (a few samples of this study predate the infection). Cell type and time point are not known. Both conserved end residues are trimmed from each CDR3.

j_call	v_call	cdr3_aa
TRBJ2-5	TRBV10-2	ASKTGGEETQY
TRBJ2-7	TRBV6-5	ASSNNRGTSYEQY
TRBJ1-2	TRBV9	ASSRGQAPYYGYT
TRBJ2-7	TRBV29-1	SDKDSYEQY
TRBJ2-5	TRBV28	ASSFWDRVKETQY
TRBJ2-7	TRBV7-9	ASSRDLYYEQY
TRBJ2-3	TRBV5-1	ASSLVQVTDTQY
TRBJ2-5	TRBV18	ASSPQGYGKETQY
TRBJ1-1	TRBV12-3/TRBV12-4	ASNDQGAITEAF
TRBJ1-6	TRBV6-5	ASSSGEGSPLH
TRBJ1-5	TRBV12-3/TRBV12-4	ASSLGQVNQPQH
TRBJ2-3	TRBV20-1	SARDVQRGTDTQY
TRBJ2-3	TRBV27	ASTARGGGDTQY
TRBJ2-1	TRBV24-1	ATSDLGSKGHEQF
TRBJ1-1	TRBV12-3/TRBV12-4	ASTKSPGTLNTEAF
TRBJ2-2	TRBV7-3	ASSRDRTGELF
TRBJ2-5	TRBV7-6	ASSPAGGGIETQY
TRBJ1-1	TRBV9	ASSVVGTAYEAF
TRBJ1-1	TRBV7-6	ASSSGLYTEAF
TRBJ2-1	TRBV12-3/TRBV12-4	ASRRGSGIVEQF
TRBJ2-7	TRBV15	ATSPESYEQY
TRBJ1-2	TRBV11-2	ASSLDQAGYGYT
TRBJ1-2	TRBV20-1	SAFGTSYGYT
TRBJ2-7	TRBV6-2/TRBV6-3	ASSYLGTAAYEQY
TRBJ1-3	TRBV7-8	ASSAGRTRDTIY
TRBJ2-5	TRBV7-2	ASSLHSGGGETQY
TRBJ1-4	TRBV20-1	SASGVGREKLF
TRBJ2-1	TRBV7-2	ASSLAGLAGGREQF
TRBJ2-2	TRBV28	ASRPGGGRDTGELF
TRBJ2-7	TRBV14	ASASYMSYEQY
TRBJ1-5	TRBV12-3/TRBV12-4	ASSLRSIVGGNQPQH
TRBJ2-7	TRBV25-1	ASSDREQY
TRBJ2-2	TRBV7-3	ASTQAGTGGGGELF
TRBJ2-7	TRBV18	ASSPEWLYEQY
TRBJ1-2	TRBV20-1	SAPEVSLKYLNYGYT
TRBJ2-4	TRBV6-6	ASTSSGLDIQY
TRBJ1-1	TRBV6-5	ASRSTLGNTEAF
TRBJ1-5	TRBV7-2	ASSFSAGQDQPQH
TRBJ2-5	TRBV4-1	ASSQDLSRGRGETQY
TRBJ1-1	TRBV6-2/TRBV6-3	ATVYGTEAF
TRBJ2-4	TRBV5-1	ASSLEWGTAKNIQY
TRBJ2-5	TRBV7-6	ASSSGPKPQETQY
TRBJ2-4	TRBV5-6	ASSFGGTKNIQY
TRBJ2-7	TRBV15	ATSRPDSGAKQY
TRBJ2-5	TRBV5-4	ASSTSGGQGTQY
TRBJ2-3	TRBV6-1	ASSEEPPDTQY
TRBJ2-3	TRBV7-7	ASSPGDRVTDTQY
TRBJ2-1	TRBV20-1	SAGTGTGIWDEQF
TRBJ2-1	TRBV5-1	ASSLDPGQGTNEQF
TRBJ1-4	TRBV5-1	ASSPDRPTNEKLF